The source of this TCR beta chain is a study of beta chain features in type 1 diabetes. Expressed TCRB transcripts were sequenced, since all the RNA that had been isolated was reverse transcribed. Repertoires were generated with immunoSEQ multiplex PCR, while TCRdb's copy carries only in-frame clones and drops some. Of over 700,000 clones in the sample, 15% to 20% were seen once. The CDR3 runs 14 residues. The germline V and J ends were trimmed by 3 bases and 2 bases, with 11 bases remaining between them. Germline CDR1 KGHSH, CDR2 LQKENI. The sample holds a few counts of this clone. Other DNA sequences from this sample encode an identical CDR3 as well.

Sample: naive CD4+ T cells from blood. This clonotype was sampled from a woman between 18 and 29 years old in good health. The V and J genes are TRBV18 and TRBJ2-7; the D gene is possibly TRBD1 (5 bases). CDR3 protein: CASSPLGQAYEQYF. CDR3 in DNA: TGTGCCAGCTCACCTCTGGGGCAGGCCTACGAGCAGTACTTC.